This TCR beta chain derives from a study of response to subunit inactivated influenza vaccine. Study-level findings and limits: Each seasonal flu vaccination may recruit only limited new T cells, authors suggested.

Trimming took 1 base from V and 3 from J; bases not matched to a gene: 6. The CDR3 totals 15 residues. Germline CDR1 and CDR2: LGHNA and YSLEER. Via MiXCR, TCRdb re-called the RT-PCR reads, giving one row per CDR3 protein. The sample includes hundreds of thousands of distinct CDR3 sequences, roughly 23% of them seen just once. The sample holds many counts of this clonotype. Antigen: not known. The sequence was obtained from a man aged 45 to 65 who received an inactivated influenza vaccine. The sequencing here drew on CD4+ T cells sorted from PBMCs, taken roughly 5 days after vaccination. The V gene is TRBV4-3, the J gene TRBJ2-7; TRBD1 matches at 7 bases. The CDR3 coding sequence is TGCGCCAGCAGCCAAGTTGTGGACAGGAGCTACGAGCAGTACTTC. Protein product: CASSQVVDRSYEQYF.